In its sample, the clone carrying this T cell receptor beta chain was seen once. The antigen is undetermined. The record originates from a study of CD8+ T cells in alopecia areata. Study-wide results and limits: Scalp clonality, along with expanded CD8+ clones among the top 100, was significantly decreased by tofacitinib. Relative to normal scalp, lesional scalp, especially alopecia totalis/universalis, showed higher clonality.

Described treatment: oral pan-JAK inhibitor, 5-10 mg twice daily. Collected material from alopecia areata patients comprised lesional scalp punch biopsies and peripheral blood. cDNA prepared by RNA extraction and subsequent reverse transcription served as the template for sequencing. Method: immunoSEQ multiplex PCR; TCRdb's copy keeps in-frame clones and lacks some. The sample carries roughly 110,000 clones, roughly 89% recorded once. The CDR3 is made up of 16 amino acids. Germline V lookup: CDR1 KGHSH, CDR2 LQKENI. V was clipped by 2 bases and J by 0 bases, with 11 bases between them. This chain links TRBV18 with TRBJ1-3; no firm D call. This specimen was CD8+ T cells sorted from blood, taken at week 24, from a patient treated with tofacitinib. The receptor comes from a human donor with alopecia areata. CDR3 sequence: CASSPEAALSGNTIYF. In nucleotides, the CDR3 is TGTGCCAGCTCACCAGAGGCGGCGCTCTCTGGAAACACCATATATTTT.